The text below deals with one T cell receptor beta chain. These data originate in a study of blood T cell repertoires in COVID-19. Profiling relied on immunoSEQ multiplex PCR, and the TCRdb table lists in-frame clones only, not all of them. The sample has 200,000 to 300,000 clones; roughly 90% are singletons. The receptor was isolated from a man aged 55 to 70 who had recovered from COVID-19. Sample: peripheral blood.

The CDR3 here is CASSPGGPRADTQYF. DNA of the CDR3: TGTGCCAGCAGCCCGGGGGGGCCGAGAGCAGATACGCAGTATTTT. The V and J genes are TRBV5-4 and TRBJ2-3; 8 positions match TRBD2. V gave up 4 bases and J gave up 4 bases; unmatched junction bases: 8. The CDR3 sequence is 15 residues long. Germline CDR1 and CDR2: SGHNT and YYREEE (reference sequence).